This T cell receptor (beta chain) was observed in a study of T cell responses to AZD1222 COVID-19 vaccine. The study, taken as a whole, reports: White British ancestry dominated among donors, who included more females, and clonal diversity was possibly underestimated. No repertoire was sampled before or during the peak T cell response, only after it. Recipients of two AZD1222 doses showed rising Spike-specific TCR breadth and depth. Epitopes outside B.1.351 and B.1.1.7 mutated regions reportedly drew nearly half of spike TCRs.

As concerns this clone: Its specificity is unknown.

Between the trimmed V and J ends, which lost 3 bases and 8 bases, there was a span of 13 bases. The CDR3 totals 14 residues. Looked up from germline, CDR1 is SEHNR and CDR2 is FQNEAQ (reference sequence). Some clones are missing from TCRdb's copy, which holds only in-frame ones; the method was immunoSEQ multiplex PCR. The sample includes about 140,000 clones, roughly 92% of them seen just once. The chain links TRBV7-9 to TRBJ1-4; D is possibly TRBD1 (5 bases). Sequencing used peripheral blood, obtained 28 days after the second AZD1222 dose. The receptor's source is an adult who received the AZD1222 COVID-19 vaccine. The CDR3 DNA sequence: TGTGCCAGCAGCTTGGCAGGGCGCGGGGAAAAACTGTTTTTT. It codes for CASSLAGRGEKLFF.